Shown below are 19 T cell receptor beta chains from a single sample sequenced in a study of CD8 T cells in ankylosing spondylitis. Study observations and caveats: Several highly homologous variants made up a TCR beta motif, and this motif appeared characteristic of ankylosing spondylitis blood.

Antigens of these TCRs are unknown. Using its own MiXCR run on the 5' RACE reads, TCRdb lists one record per CDR3 protein. Among hundreds of thousands of distinct CDR3 sequences, about 13% were seen once, and the ten largest hold approximately 6.2%. The sequenced sample consisted of blood, either unsorted or a sorted T cell fraction (not recorded which). All receptors derive from a male donor with ankylosing spondylitis.

The chain is built from TRBV20-1 and TRBJ2-1; D gene ambiguous. Germline V CDR1 and CDR2: DFQATT, SNEGSKA (reference sequence). Trimming shortened V by 5 bases and J by 3 bases, and 11 bases separated the two germline ends. The CDR3 length is 13 residues. The CDR3 sequence: CSARIKRYNEQFF. CDR3 in DNA: TGCAGTGCTCGTATCAAACGCTACAATGAGCAGTTCTTC.

In this sample, this clonotype turned up a few times. The chain couples TRBV12-3 or TRBV12-4 to TRBJ1-2, with 8 bases identical to TRBD1. The junction had 9 bases not matched to a gene; V was cut back by 4 bases and J by 8 bases. This CDR3 is 14 amino acids long. CDR3: CASSSARRGHGYTF. As DNA, the CDR3 is TGTGCCAGCAGTTCGGCGCGCAGGGGGCACGGCTACACCTTC.

This clonotype showed up many times. The chain uses TRBV5-1 and TRBJ2-2, with TRBD2 as a possible D gene (6 bases). Germline V gene lookup returns CDR1 SGHRS and CDR2 YFSETQ. V was trimmed by 0 bases and J by 3 bases, leaving 12 bases between them. The CDR3 totals 16 residues. CDR3: CASSLEGSGYTGELFF. CDR3 nucleotide sequence: TGCGCCAGCAGCTTGGAGGGTAGCGGTTACACCGGGGAGCTGTTTTTT. The full variable domain, rest sourced from reference TRBV5-1 and TRBJ2-2, is KAGVTQTPRYLIKTRGQQVTLSCSPISGHRSVSWYQQTPGQGLQFLFEYFSETQRNKGNFPGRFSGRQFSNSRSEMNVSTLELGDSALYLCASSLEGSGYTGELFFGEGSRLTVL.

A few counts support this clonotype. A much larger clone differs by one base, so this may be a read error. This chain connects TRBV3-1 to TRBJ2-3, with D uncertain. V lost 2 bases and J 4 bases, leaving 1 base between the germline ends. The CDR3 is made up of 11 amino acids. CDR1 LGHDT and CDR2 YNNKEL come from the germline V gene (reference sequence). CDR3 in amino acids: CASSQSDTQYF. The DNA for the CDR3 is TGTGCCAGCAGCCAATCAGATACGCAGTATTTT.

The chain carries TRBV24-1 and TRBJ2-3; weak D call: TRBD2 (6 bases). Trimming shortened V by 4 bases and J by 2 bases, and 15 bases separated the two germline ends. The germline V gene encodes CDR1 KGHDR and CDR2 SFDVKD. This CDR3 has 16 residues. CDR3 sequence reads: CATSEGRRGFTDTQYF. In nucleotides, the CDR3 is TGTGCCACCAGTGAGGGGAGGAGGGGATTCACAGATACGCAGTATTTT.

V gene TRBV5-6 combines with J gene TRBJ2-4; the D gene is possibly TRBD1 (6 bases). V was shortened by 1 base and J by 3 bases, with 11 bases between the two germline ends. The CDR3 length is 15 residues. Per the germline V gene, CDR1 is SGHDT and CDR2 is YYEEEE. CDR3 sequence (DNA): TGTGCCAGCAGCTTGTACCGGGACATCAAAAACATTCAGTACTTC. It codes for CASSLYRDIKNIQYF.

This clonotype was detected a few times. The chain employs TRBV3-1 and TRBJ2-3; possible D gene TRBD2, 6 bases. With 3 bases removed from V and 0 bases from J, the gap between germline ends came to 7 bases. The CDR3 has 14 residues. Germline CDR1 and CDR2: LGHDT and YNNKEL (reference sequence). The CDR3 DNA is TGTGCCAGCAGCCATGGGACTAGCACAGATACGCAGTATTTT. It encodes CASSHGTSTDTQYF.

Many counts were recorded for this clonotype. The CDR3 region is CATRPSDRGMIDTQYF. CDR3 bases: TGTGCCACCAGGCCCAGTGACAGAGGAATGATAGATACGCAGTATTTT. The rearrangement uses TRBV24-1 and TRBJ2-3; the D gene is possibly TRBD1 (5 bases). CDR1 is KGHDR and CDR2 is SFDVKD in the germline V gene. Trimming cost V 7 bases and J 5 bases, with 21 bases left between them. The CDR3 runs to 16 residues.

The V call is TRBV20-1, the J call TRBJ2-1; TRBD2 matches 10 bases. The junction had 7 bases not matched to a gene; V was cut back by 0 bases and J by 8 bases. This CDR3 spans 15 amino acids. Germline V gene lookup returns CDR1 DFQATT and CDR2 SNEGSKA (reference sequence). The CDR3 bases are TGCAGTGCTAGAGATGCAAGCGGGAGGGGCGATGAGCAGTTCTTC. It is translated as CSARDASGRGDEQFF.

The chain couples TRBV20-1 to TRBJ2-6, with D possibly being TRBD2 (6 bases). Germline CDR1 reads DFQATT; CDR2 reads SNEGSKA (reference sequence). The CDR3 length is 16 residues. Trimming shortened V by 0 bases and J by 3 bases, and 12 bases separated the two germline ends. The chain's CDR3 is CSARDAGRGGANVLTF. As DNA, the CDR3 is TGCAGTGCTAGAGACGCGGGGCGCGGTGGGGCCAACGTCCTGACTTTC.

The genes are TRBV12-3 or TRBV12-4 and TRBJ2-7; D is unclear. V lost 1 base and J lost 7, with 14 bases in between. The length of the CDR3 is 14 residues. CDR3 sequence reads: CASSLGERFREQYF. The CDR3 DNA reads TGTGCCAGCAGTTTAGGAGAACGGTTTAGGGAGCAGTACTTC.

This clonotype turned up a few times. The chain carries TRBV6-2 or TRBV6-3 and TRBJ2-1; 12 positions agree with TRBD2. The junction had 7 bases not matched to a gene; V was cut back by 6 bases and J by 7 bases. The CDR3 runs to 15 residues. Germline V gene data show CDR1 as MNHEY and CDR2 as SVGEGT. The chain's CDR3 is CASSLAGGRRNEQFF. The CDR3 DNA follows: TGTGCCAGCAGCCTAGCGGGAGGGCGGAGAAATGAGCAGTTCTTC.

In its sample, this clonotype was seen a few times. The rearrangement uses TRBV20-1 and TRBJ2-1; 8 bases fit TRBD1. V dropped 0 bases and J dropped 4; count of bases not matched to a gene: 5. The CDR3 contains 15 residues. CDR1 DFQATT and CDR2 SNEGSKA come from the germline V gene (reference sequence). This chain's CDR3 is CSARDGTGDYNEQFF. Here the CDR3 DNA reads TGCAGTGCTAGAGATGGGACAGGAGATTACAATGAGCAGTTCTTC.

There are many counts of this clonotype. The chain uses TRBV5-1 and TRBJ1-1; 8 bases line up with TRBD1. This CDR3 has 15 amino acids. CDR1 is SGHRS, CDR2 YFSETQ, per germline. Trimming removed 6 bases from V and 4 bases from J; junction bases left unmatched: 11. The CDR3 is CASTQTWTGFTEAFF. CDR3 in DNA: TGCGCCAGCACCCAAACCTGGACAGGGTTCACTGAAGCTTTCTTT.

This clonotype was observed many times. The rearrangement uses TRBV7-8 and TRBJ2-3, with 10 bases fitting TRBD2. Losses at the gene ends were 3 bases for V and 3 bases for J; bases not matched to a gene: 9. This CDR3 is 17 amino acids long. The germline V gene has CDR1 SGHVS and CDR2 FQNEAQ. The CDR3 coding sequence is TGTGCCAGCAGCTTGAGGGTGCTAGCGGGAGCGACAGATACGCAGTATTTT. It encodes CASSLRVLAGATDTQYF.

This clonotype was observed a few times. The CDR3 DNA follows: TGTGCCACCAGTGATCTGGGGGCAGGTGGCTACACCTTC. Translated: CATSDLGAGGYTF. The genes are TRBV24-1 and TRBJ1-2, with D possibly being TRBD1 (6 bases). CDR3 length: 13 amino acids. The germline V gene has CDR1 KGHDR and CDR2 SFDVKD. The germline V and J ends were trimmed by 3 bases and 7 bases, with 11 bases remaining between them.

This clonotype was recorded many times. Written as DNA, the CDR3 is TGTGCCAGCAGCGAAACTAGCGGGAGGGCCGAAAACATTCAGTACTTC. Translation: CASSETSGRAENIQYF. The chain carries TRBV3-1 and TRBJ2-4, with 13 bases aligning to TRBD2. V dropped 5 bases and J dropped 5; count of bases not matched to a gene: 6. Germline loops: CDR1 LGHDT, CDR2 YNNKEL (reference sequence). The CDR3 totals 16 residues.

In its sample, this clonotype was seen a few times. The gene calls are TRBV20-1 and TRBJ2-4, with 10 bases matching TRBD2. V shed 7 bases and J 3 bases; nucleotides not matched to a gene: 6. The germline gives CDR1 DFQATT, CDR2 SNEGSKA (reference sequence). This CDR3 comprises 14 residues. CDR3 bases: TGCAGTGTATCGAGCGGGAGGGTCAAAAACATTCAGTACTTC. Residues: CSVSSGRVKNIQYF.

Many counts were recorded for this clonotype. The genes are TRBV29-1 and TRBJ1-1; the D gene is possibly TRBD1 (5 bases). The germline V gene encodes CDR1 SQVTM and CDR2 ANQGSEA. CDR3 size: 13 residues. Trimming took 1 base from V and 3 from J, leaving 9 bases between them. CDR3: CSVEGGGDTEAFF. In nucleotides, the CDR3 is TGCAGCGTTGAAGGCGGGGGAGACACTGAAGCTTTCTTT.